These 2 T cell receptor beta chains came from one sample sequenced in a study of cytomegalovirus exposure and HLA in healthy donors. The PCR ran on 60 Vbeta and 13 Jbeta primers. The protocol was immunoSEQ multiplex PCR, while the TCRdb copy is restricted to in-frame clones and leaves out a portion. This table has about 160,000 clones, around 88% appearing once. Sequencing input: PBMCs. The receptors stem from a woman aged 25-40 years in good health and CMV-seronegative.

The gene calls are TRBV9 and TRBJ1-1; possibly TRBD1 for D (6 bases). The ends were cut back, 0 bases at V and 6 bases at J, with 15 bases in the middle. Per the germline V gene, CDR1 is SGDLS and CDR2 is YYNGEE. This CDR3 comprises 15 residues. As DNA, the CDR3 is TGTGCCAGCAGCGTAGGTGGGGGGGCCCCCTCTGAAGCTTTCTTT. Translating it yields CASSVGGGAPSEAFF.

The gene calls are TRBV4-1 and TRBJ1-6, with D unclear. V was cut by 0 bases and J by 4 bases, with 10 bases left in between. The CDR3 sequence is 16 residues long. Germline values: CDR1 MGHRA, CDR2 YSYEKL. The CDR3 protein is CASSQDPQYYNSPLHF. In nucleotides, the CDR3 is TGCGCCAGCAGCCAAGATCCTCAGTATTATAATTCACCCCTCCACTTT.